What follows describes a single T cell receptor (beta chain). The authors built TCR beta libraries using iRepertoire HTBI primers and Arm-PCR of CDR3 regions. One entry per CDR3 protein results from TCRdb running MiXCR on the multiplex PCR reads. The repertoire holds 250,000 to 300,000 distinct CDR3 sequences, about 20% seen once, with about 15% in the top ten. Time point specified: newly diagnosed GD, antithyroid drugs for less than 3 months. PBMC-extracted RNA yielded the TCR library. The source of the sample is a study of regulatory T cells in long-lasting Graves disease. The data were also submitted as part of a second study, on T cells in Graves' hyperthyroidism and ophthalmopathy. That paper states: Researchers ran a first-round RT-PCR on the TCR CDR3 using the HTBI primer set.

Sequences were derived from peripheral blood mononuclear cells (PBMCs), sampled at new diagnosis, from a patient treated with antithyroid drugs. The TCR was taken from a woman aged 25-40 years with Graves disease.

The CDR3 reads CASSFGLGTDTQYF. The DNA for the CDR3 is TGTGCCAGCAGTTTCGGACTGGGAACAGATACGCAGTATTTT. The V gene is TRBV6-5, the J gene TRBJ2-3; D is possibly TRBD2 (5 bases). Trimming shortened V by 4 bases and J by 3 bases, and 11 bases separated the two germline ends. Germline V gene data show CDR1 as MNHEY and CDR2 as SVGAGI. The CDR3 has 14 amino acids.